This T cell receptor (beta chain) was identified during a study of T cells in Graves' hyperthyroidism and ophthalmopathy (dated by TCRdb to about 2019). Describing the broader study: Peripheral blood samples were taken at the time of initial diagnosis, prior to any treatment. Once sampling was done, hyperthyroidism patients were given methimazole at a starting dose of 30 mg daily, whereas ophthalmopathy patients were given high-dose intravenous methylprednisolone. According to the paper, TCR Vbeta CDR3 sequencing was carried out on about 140 peripheral blood samples, which came from 40 to 45 ophthalmopathy, some 73 hyperthyroidism and some 17 progressor patients. The 90 to 100 discovery patients were randomly divided into training and test sets at a 7:3 ratio. In addition, the study compared T-cell repertoires in thyroid tissue and in blood from roughly 6 Graves' hyperthyroidism patients. TCR V-J signatures able to tell the groups apart were searched for in a discovery cohort of about a hundred patients, of whom over 40 had Graves' ophthalmopathy and roughly 58 had stable Graves' hyperthyroidism. An independent validation cohort of about 20 hyperthyroidism patients and more than 15 patients who later progressed to ophthalmopathy tested prospective prediction of ophthalmopathy.

Moderately to severely active disease, a Clinical Activity Score of at least 3, a NOSPECS grade of at least 4, and a duration under 3 months were present in ophthalmopathy patients. Any patient with an uncontrolled infection, another autoimmune disease, pregnancy or lactation was excluded. Diagnoses relied on clinical symptoms, serum thyroxine and TRAb, thyroid ultrasound and orbital computed tomography. PBMCs were isolated from more than 8 ml of fresh peripheral blood by Ficoll-Paque density gradient centrifugation. Total RNA was extracted using Trizol reagent, and RNA quality was assessed on an Agilent 2100 Bioanalyzer. This clonotype showed up many times. It has no known antigen specificity. There are no base qualities to consult, and no much larger clone falls within one base. Amplification of TCR beta CDR3 regions was carried out from RNA transcripts. The first round of RT-PCR for the TCR CDR3 was performed with the HTBI primer set and the Qiagen OneStep RT-PCR kit. The libraries were constructed in a second round of multiplex PCR and then size-selected and purified. Libraries were sequenced paired-end with 100 bp reads on an Illumina HiSeq2000. Per the authors' processing: SOAPnuke was used to process the raw data, with reads discarded if the reads contained adapters or uncalled bases, had a mean Phred below 15, or lacked an exact constant-primer or identifier match. COPE v1.2.5 was used to merge the high-quality paired reads, and each unique nucleotide sequence was defined as a clonotype. MiTCR v1.1 was used to align clonotypes to the IMGT TRBV, TRBD and TRBJ reference segments. The analysis was restricted to V-J combinations with a frequency above 0.0001, which together covered about 99% of the repertoires. The TCS score was defined as the ratio of F50 (clonal expansion) to E x V (chaos), calculated using BLOSUM62-based TCRdist between CDR3 peptides within each V-J. Welch's t-statistics and random forest reduced around 550 V-J features to 13, which were used in a naive Bayes classifier (R e1071). The raw public reads went through TCRdb reprocessing: fastp at Q25, MiXCR clone calling, in-frame beta chains kept. Rows are unified per CDR3 protein, each entry keeping the most common DNA and genes. These V and J calls rely on TCRdb rather than the paper's analysis. The sample table contains a few hundred thousand distinct CDR3 sequences; only one count was recorded for over 15% of them. The top ten clones comprise 15% to 20% of the sample.

On the study overall, not on this receptor specifically: Most expanded thyroid clonotypes (frequency above 0.001) were also detected in blood, a finding suggesting that blood repertoires may reflect thyroid immune responses. During validation, the model predicted progression to ophthalmopathy a median of roughly six months ahead of onset, with around 71% sensitivity and about 72% specificity. Sample size was not statistically predetermined, and investigators were not blinded to group allocation. A model built on a 13 V-J signature distinguished ophthalmopathy from stable hyperthyroidism, reaching 85% to 90% sensitivity and approximately 83% specificity in cross-validation and 80%/75% in testing.

Sequences SGHTA (CDR1) and FQGNSA (CDR2) are obtained from the germline V gene. The CDR3 sequence holds 13 residues, the cysteine and phenylalanine included. Only the CDR3 part of the read is kept: 39 bases, read in frame from the first base. At the junction V is shortened by 1 base and J by 2 bases, with 6 bases in between. The receptor's source is a woman between 18 and 30 years old with Graves' ophthalmopathy. Sequencing was performed on blood. The V and J segments used are TRBV7-2 and TRBJ2-7; no D gene is confidently identified. CDR3 reads: CASSLGIAYEQYF. The sequenced DNA: TGTGCCAGCAGCTTAGGGATAGCCTACGAGCAGTACTTC.